This is a list of T cell receptor beta chains from one sample in a study of T-cell memory formation after mild COVID-19. TCRdb redid the calling of the 5' RACE reads with MiXCR, one entry per CDR3 protein. The sample contains about 190,000 distinct CDR3 sequences, approximately 16% of which appear only once. Sequencing input: PBMCs or a T cell subset sorted from them (not recorded which). All receptors come from an adult woman who had mild COVID-19 (a few samples of this study predate the infection). Cell type and time point are not known. Both conserved end residues are part of each CDR3. The order of the fields is clone size, J gene, V gene, D gene, CDR3 protein, CDR3 DNA. D genes are given only for firm matches. Clone size appears in some rows only: once, few, many, or a class for an expanded clone.

size: NA; J: TRBJ1-2; V: TRBV4-1; D: NA; CDR3: CASSLAGDYGYTF; DNA: TGCGCCAGCAGCCTAGCAGGGGACTATGGCTACACCTTC
size: many; J: TRBJ1-2; V: TRBV5-1; D: NA; CDR3: CASRFVAGDYGYTF; DNA: TGCGCCAGCAGATTCGTGGCGGGAGACTATGGCTACACCTTC
size: few; J: TRBJ2-5; V: TRBV7-9; D: NA; CDR3: CASRRGGEETQYF; DNA: TGTGCCAGCAGAAGGGGTGGTGAGGAGACCCAGTACTTC
size: NA; J: TRBJ2-1; V: TRBV7-7; D: TRBD2; CDR3: CASSLGLAGRENNEQFF; DNA: TGTGCCAGCAGCTTAGGTCTAGCGGGGAGGGAGAACAATGAGCAGTTCTTC
size: many; J: TRBJ2-3; V: TRBV7-2; D: TRBD1; CDR3: CASSYRGRADTQYF; DNA: TGTGCCAGCAGCTACAGGGGTCGGGCAGATACGCAGTATTTT
size: NA; J: TRBJ2-7; V: TRBV6-6; D: NA; CDR3: CASTNHLRGQNYEQYF; DNA: TGTGCCAGCACCAACCACCTTAGAGGGCAGAACTACGAGCAGTACTTC
size: NA; J: TRBJ2-7; V: TRBV11-1; D: TRBD1; CDR3: CASTGQAPYEQYF; DNA: TGTGCCAGCACGGGACAGGCCCCCTACGAGCAGTACTTC
size: NA; J: TRBJ2-1; V: TRBV18; D: NA; CDR3: CASRGTYNEQFF; DNA: TGTGCCAGTCGAGGCACCTACAATGAGCAGTTCTTC
size: few; J: TRBJ2-3; V: TRBV4-1; D: TRBD2; CDR3: CASSQDSSGGAVDTQYF; DNA: TGCGCCAGCAGCCAAGATAGTAGCGGGGGGGCCGTAGATACGCAGTATTTT
size: few; J: TRBJ1-1; V: TRBV12-3/TRBV12-4; D: NA; CDR3: CASSSTLNTEAFF; DNA: TGTGCCAGCAGTTCGACACTGAACACTGAAGCTTTCTTT
size: NA; J: TRBJ2-2; V: TRBV29-1; D: NA; CDR3: CSVGQNRRGELFF; DNA: TGCAGCGTTGGACAAAACAGGAGGGGGGAGCTGTTTTTT
size: NA; J: TRBJ2-1; V: TRBV13; D: NA; CDR3: CASSLGQGLYNEQFF; DNA: TGTGCCAGCAGCTTAGGTCAGGGCCTGTACAATGAGCAGTTCTTC
size: NA; J: TRBJ1-5; V: TRBV12-3/TRBV12-4; D: TRBD1; CDR3: CASRMTGASNQPQHF; DNA: TGTGCCAGCAGGATGACAGGGGCTAGCAATCAGCCCCAGCATTTT
size: NA; J: TRBJ1-5; V: TRBV15; D: NA; CDR3: CATSGGRNQPQHF; DNA: TGTGCCACCAGCGGAGGCCGCAATCAGCCCCAGCATTTT
size: few; J: TRBJ1-6; V: TRBV30; D: NA; CDR3: CALKAGPGSPLHF; DNA: TGTGCCTTAAAGGCAGGCCCTGGGTCACCCCTCCACTTT
size: many; J: TRBJ1-2; V: TRBV14; D: TRBD1; CDR3: CASSPRTGDGYTF; DNA: TGTGCCAGCAGCCCCAGGACAGGGGATGGCTACACCTTC
size: few; J: TRBJ1-5; V: TRBV29-1; D: NA; CDR3: CSVVSGFSNQPQHF; DNA: TGCAGCGTTGTTTCAGGGTTCAGCAATCAGCCCCAGCATTTT
size: few; J: TRBJ1-1; V: TRBV12-3/TRBV12-4; D: NA; CDR3: CASSHTKVQAGITEAFF; DNA: TGTGCCAGCAGTCATACCAAAGTACAGGCGGGGATCACTGAAGCTTTCTTT
size: few; J: TRBJ1-1; V: TRBV29-1; D: NA; CDR3: CSGGAGGNTEAFF; DNA: TGCAGCGGGGGAGCGGGCGGGAACACTGAAGCTTTCTTT
size: few; J: TRBJ1-1; V: TRBV7-9; D: NA; CDR3: CASSLQQGLGTEAFF; DNA: TGTGCCAGCAGCTTACAACAGGGTCTGGGCACTGAAGCTTTCTTT
size: NA; J: TRBJ1-2; V: TRBV4-1; D: NA; CDR3: CASSQDRAGGYTF; DNA: TGCGCCAGCAGCCAAGACAGGGCTGGTGGCTACACCTTC
size: few; J: TRBJ1-2; V: TRBV3-1; D: NA; CDR3: CASNLGGRRNYGYTF; DNA: TGTGCCAGCAACCTGGGGGGTAGACGGAACTATGGCTACACCTTC
size: many; J: TRBJ2-7; V: TRBV4-1; D: TRBD2; CDR3: CASSQGPGLVSYEQYF; DNA: TGCGCCAGCAGCCAGGGACCGGGACTAGTGTCCTACGAGCAGTACTTC
size: many; J: TRBJ2-6; V: TRBV5-1; D: NA; CDR3: CASSLALSGANVLTF; DNA: TGCGCCAGCAGCTTGGCACTCTCTGGGGCCAACGTCCTGACTTTC
size: few; J: TRBJ1-3; V: TRBV12-3/TRBV12-4; D: NA; CDR3: CASSLLQTGNTIYF; DNA: TGTGCCAGCAGTTTATTGCAGACTGGAAACACCATATATTTT
size: NA; J: TRBJ1-2; V: TRBV12-3/TRBV12-4; D: TRBD1; CDR3: CASTGTALYGYTF; DNA: TGTGCCAGCACCGGGACAGCCCTCTATGGCTACACCTTC
size: NA; J: TRBJ2-1; V: TRBV5-1; D: NA; CDR3: CASSLEGLNYNEQFF; DNA: TGCGCCAGCAGCTTGGAAGGACTGAACTACAATGAGCAGTTCTTC
size: NA; J: TRBJ2-1; V: TRBV12-1; D: NA; CDR3: CASSFATRIGQAWTYNEQFF; DNA: TGTGCCAGCAGCTTCGCCACCCGGATAGGACAGGCCTGGACCTACAATGAGCAGTTCTTC
size: NA; J: TRBJ1-2; V: TRBV12-3/TRBV12-4; D: NA; CDR3: CASSLGGDYGYTF; DNA: TGTGCCAGCAGTTTGGGGGGAGACTATGGCTACACCTTC
size: NA; J: TRBJ1-5; V: TRBV20-1; D: TRBD1; CDR3: CSARAAGQGNQPQHF; DNA: TGCAGTGCTAGGGCTGCTGGACAGGGGAATCAGCCCCAGCATTTT
size: NA; J: TRBJ2-1; V: TRBV29-1; D: TRBD1; CDR3: CSVRKGADEQFF; DNA: TGCAGCGTTCGCAAGGGGGCCGATGAGCAGTTCTTC
size: NA; J: TRBJ2-7; V: TRBV20-1; D: TRBD2; CDR3: CSAGRGAASYEQYF; DNA: TGCAGTGCGGGGCGGGGGGCCGCATCCTACGAGCAGTACTTC
size: NA; J: TRBJ2-7; V: TRBV12-3/TRBV12-4; D: TRBD2; CDR3: CASTSPQSGRHEQYF; DNA: TGTGCCAGCACCTCCCCTCAGTCCGGGAGGCACGAGCAGTACTTC
size: NA; J: TRBJ2-2; V: TRBV7-3; D: TRBD1; CDR3: CASSRTGDTGELFF; DNA: TGTGCCAGCAGCCGTACAGGGGACACCGGGGAGCTGTTTTTT
size: few; J: TRBJ2-1; V: TRBV5-4; D: TRBD2; CDR3: CASSPTSAYNEQFF; DNA: TGTGCCAGCAGCCCGACTAGCGCATACAATGAGCAGTTCTTC
size: few; J: TRBJ1-4; V: TRBV5-1; D: NA; CDR3: CASSRTLYRAGEKLFF; DNA: TGCGCCAGCAGCCGGACCCTGTACAGGGCCGGTGAAAAACTGTTTTTT
size: few; J: TRBJ2-4; V: TRBV5-6; D: NA; CDR3: CASSLGGRRNIQYF; DNA: TGTGCCAGCAGCTTAGGTGGGAGGCGGAACATTCAGTACTTC
size: NA; J: TRBJ1-6; V: TRBV30; D: NA; CDR3: CAWSSKQGHNSPLHF; DNA: TGTGCCTGGAGTTCAAAACAGGGCCATAATTCACCCCTCCACTTT
size: few; J: TRBJ1-2; V: TRBV7-6; D: NA; CDR3: CASSLGTGSRYGYTF; DNA: TGTGCCAGCAGCTTAGGCACAGGATCGCGGTATGGCTACACCTTC
size: NA; J: TRBJ2-1; V: TRBV7-9; D: TRBD2; CDR3: CASSLGGGRARHEQFF; DNA: TGTGCCAGCAGCTTAGGGGGCGGGAGGGCCCGACATGAGCAGTTCTTC
size: NA; J: TRBJ2-1; V: TRBV12-3/TRBV12-4; D: NA; CDR3: CASSLAGLVNNEQFF; DNA: TGTGCCAGCAGTTTAGCTGGCCTAGTCAACAATGAGCAGTTCTTC
size: NA; J: TRBJ2-3; V: TRBV5-3; D: NA; CDR3: CARSRYDQVRVTDTQYF; DNA: TGTGCCAGAAGCCGCTACGACCAGGTACGGGTCACTGATACGCAGTATTTT
size: NA; J: TRBJ1-5; V: TRBV5-1; D: TRBD1; CDR3: CASSPTGTGGGQPQHF; DNA: TGCGCCAGCAGCCCAACCGGGACAGGGGGCGGTCAGCCCCAGCATTTT
size: NA; J: TRBJ2-5; V: TRBV5-6; D: TRBD2; CDR3: CASSFPAAGAETQYF; DNA: TGTGCCAGCAGCTTCCCGGCAGCGGGAGCAGAGACCCAGTACTTC
size: few; J: TRBJ1-2; V: TRBV5-1; D: NA; CDR3: CASSPVIMAGYTF; DNA: TGCGCCAGCAGCCCGGTTATTATGGCCGGCTACACCTTC
size: few; J: TRBJ2-5; V: TRBV7-2; D: NA; CDR3: CASSLGSGRASGTQYF; DNA: TGTGCCAGCAGCTTAGGGTCGGGACGGGCAAGTGGGACCCAGTACTTC
size: NA; J: TRBJ2-7; V: TRBV30; D: TRBD2; CDR3: CAWKTGTSGREQYF; DNA: TGTGCCTGGAAAACTGGGACTAGCGGTCGCGAGCAGTACTTC
size: NA; J: TRBJ2-1; V: TRBV20-1; D: TRBD2; CDR3: CSARGLAGSNEQFF; DNA: TGCAGTGCTAGAGGTCTAGCGGGGAGCAATGAGCAGTTCTTC